The 3 T cell receptor beta chains given below trace back to one sample, sequenced in a study of control samples from healthy donors and cancer patients. Using immunoSEQ multiplex PCR, the repertoire was profiled, and TCRdb retains in-frame clones only, with some absent. The sample has over 150,000 clones, 96% seen once; the top ten hold about 0.94%. Specimen: blood. These receptors all stem from a woman in her thirties in good health.

The chain employs TRBV5-1 and TRBJ1-6; perhaps TRBD1 as D (5 bases). From germline, CDR1 is SGHRS and CDR2 YFSETQ. Trimming pared 4 bases from V and 6 bases from J, leaving 17 bases between. The CDR3 extends over 16 amino acids. In DNA form, the CDR3 reads TGCGCCAGCAGCCCGGGAGGTGGGGGTGTTAATTCACCCCTCCACTTT. Translated: CASSPGGGGVNSPLHF.

V usage is TRBV6-6 and J usage is TRBJ2-7; D possibly matches TRBD1 or TRBD2 (5 bases each). V lost 6 bases and J lost 3, with 12 bases in between. Germline lookup yields CDR1 MNHNY and CDR2 SVGAGI (reference sequence). CDR3 size: 13 residues. The CDR3 bases are TGTGCCAGCAGCCGCCGGGACCTCTACGAGCAGTACTTC. Its translation is CASSRRDLYEQYF.

This chain uses TRBV5-1 with TRBJ2-3; 9 nucleotides agree with TRBD2. The length of the CDR3 is 16 residues. CDR1 and CDR2 (germline): SGHRS, YFSETQ. Unmatched junction bases numbered 8, after V lost 4 bases and J lost 2 bases. CDR3 region: CASSLRLAAFTDTQYF. CDR3 sequence (DNA): TGCGCCAGCAGCCTGAGACTAGCGGCCTTCACAGATACGCAGTATTTT.